This TCR beta chain was retrieved from a study of early T cells in non-severe SARS-CoV-2 infection. Study in general: Chains were not paired, and sequencing was done on bulk RNA from unsorted whole blood.

This clonotype was recorded at least ten times. Its target is not known. Per germline, CDR1 LGHNA and CDR2 YNFKEQ. With 4 bases removed from V and 6 bases from J, the gap between germline ends came to 16 bases. CDR3 length: 15 residues. Study-wide results and caveats: Reliance on VDJdb matching favored anti-spike CD8 responses; private and CD4 specificities were missed.

Tagging with unique molecular identifiers was applied to individual cDNA molecules. TCRdb used MiXCR to reprocess the 5' RACE reads, holding one entry per CDR3 protein. The sample shows roughly 25,000 distinct CDR3 sequences, less than 5% of them seen only once. The clonotype was recovered from an adult who was a healthcare worker with PCR-confirmed SARS-CoV-2 infection or an uninfected control (not recorded which). Sequenced input: whole blood. The gene calls are TRBV4-2 and TRBJ2-4; TRBD1 might be the D (5 bases). CDR3 region: CASSPFQGGLNIQYF. The CDR3 DNA reads TGTGCCAGCAGCCCCTTCCAGGGCGGCCTAAACATTCAGTACTTC.